Listed below are T cell receptor beta chains from one sample, sequenced in a study of blood T cell repertoires in COVID-19. Only in-frame clones appear in the TCRdb table, and some are missing; sequencing was by immunoSEQ multiplex PCR. The data show under 55,000 clones, approximately 85% seen once. Sample: peripheral blood. These receptors were obtained from a woman aged 80 or over with acute or convalescent COVID-19. Both conserved end residues are part of each CDR3. A D gene is named only where the DNA matches it firmly. Clone size is not always given. Where it is, it says once, few, many or a class for expanded clones.

v_gene	abundance	d_gene	j_gene	CDR3aa	CDR3nt
TRBV6-6	NA	TRBD2	TRBJ2-1	CASKLAGGAEQFF	TGTGCCAGCAAGCTAGCGGGAGGCGCTGAGCAGTTCTTC
TRBV6-5	NA	NA	TRBJ2-5	CARGGAGRETQYF	TGTGCCAGGGGGGGGGCAGGGAGGGAGACCCAGTACTTC
TRBV21-1	NA	NA	TRBJ1-5	CASSTRGGNQPQHF	TGTGCCAGCAGCACCCGAGGCGGGAATCAGCCCCAGCATTTT
TRBV10-3	NA	TRBD1	TRBJ1-1	CAISETGVNTEAFF	TGTGCCATCAGCGAGACAGGGGTGAACACTGAAGCTTTCTTT
TRBV24-1	NA	TRBD2	TRBJ2-7	CAAGGNQPYEQYF	TGTGCCGCGGGGGGAAACCAACCCTACGAGCAGTACTTC
TRBV28	NA	TRBD1	TRBJ1-6	CASSLLQGANNSPLHF	TGTGCCAGCAGTCTGTTACAGGGGGCGAACAATTCACCCCTCCACTTT
TRBV5-1	NA	TRBD2	TRBJ2-1	CASEPGLAGVEQFF	TGCGCCAGCGAACCGGGACTAGCGGGAGTTGAGCAGTTCTTC
TRBV5-5	NA	NA	TRBJ1-4	CASSFETTNEKLFF	TGTGCCAGCAGCTTCGAGACAACTAATGAAAAACTGTTTTTT
TRBV6-2/TRBV6-3	NA	TRBD1	TRBJ2-5	CASSYSTQGETQYF	TGTGCCAGCAGTTACTCGACACAGGGGGAGACCCAGTACTTC
TRBV5-1	NA	NA	TRBJ2-1	CASSYSWAPPGNEQFF	TGCGCCAGCAGCTACTCTTGGGCGCCCCCGGGGAATGAGCAGTTCTTC
TRBV5-4	NA	NA	TRBJ1-2	CASSLPGGGWYGYTF	TGTGCCAGCAGCTTACCCGGGGGGGGCTGGTATGGCTACACCTTC
TRBV5-1	NA	NA	TRBJ2-7	CASSLSRGYSYEQYF	TGCGCCAGCAGCTTAAGCCGGGGATACTCCTACGAGCAGTACTTC
TRBV5-1	NA	NA	TRBJ2-7	CASSLAGAHYEQYF	TGCGCCAGCAGCTTGGCTGGGGCCCACTACGAGCAGTACTTC
TRBV11-2	once	NA	TRBJ1-4	CASSDGQPNEKLFF	TGTGCCAGCAGCGACGGACAGCCTAATGAAAAACTGTTTTTT
TRBV13	once	TRBD2	TRBJ2-1	CASAPGLGTIEQFF	TGTGCCAGCGCACCGGGACTAGGAACAATTGAGCAGTTCTTC
TRBV29-1	NA	NA	TRBJ2-3	CSVDTGGTDTQYF	TGCAGCGTTGACACAGGCGGCACAGATACGCAGTATTTT